Listed here are 29 T cell receptor beta chains from one sample, sequenced in a study of preoperative IRX-2 immunotherapy in early breast cancer. Treatment here: preoperative locoregional IRX-2 cytokine immunotherapy. This table comes from immunoSEQ multiplex PCR, and its TCRdb copy is limited to in-frame clones, with some not included. Of several thousand clones listed, 65% to 85% are singletons. The material was tumor tissue, obtained after IRX-2 immunotherapy. Receptors were obtained from a human donor with breast cancer.

This clone is a singleton in its sample. The chain joins TRBV7-1 to TRBJ1-2; possible D gene TRBD1, 5 bases. TRBV7-1 is given ORF status, its function remaining uncertain. This CDR3 region has 14 residues. The V gene lost 3 bases and the J gene lost 4 bases, with 12 bases spanning the gap. CDR3 coding DNA: TGTGCCAGCAGCTCTGGAGGGGCCGGCTATGGCTACACCTTC. This translates into CASSSGGAGYGYTF.

Judged by abundance, this clone is medium-sized (0.01 to 0.1%). The chain joins TRBV19 to TRBJ2-6; 12 nucleotides align to TRBD1. The V gene end was trimmed by 5 bases and the J gene end by 2 bases; junction bases not matched to a gene: 7. Germline V gene lookup returns CDR1 LNHDA and CDR2 SQIVND (reference sequence). CDR3 length equals 18 residues. DNA of the CDR3: TGTGCCAGTAGTCCCGGGACAGGGGGCTTCCCTGGGGCCAACGTCCTGACTTTC. This codes for CASSPGTGGFPGANVLTF.

The chain recombines TRBV11-3 with TRBJ1-3; D is possibly TRBD1 (6 bases). The CDR3 is 14 amino acids. Germline CDR1 is SGHNT and CDR2 is YENEEA. Trimming removed 7 bases at V and 2 bases at J, with 12 bases between. CDR3 nucleotide sequence: TGTGCCAGCATCCTACAGGGCACTGGAAACACCATATATTTT. This codes for CASILQGTGNTIYF.

The rearrangement links TRBV6-8 to TRBJ1-1; no reliable D call. The CDR3 has 12 residues. Trimming removed 5 bases at V and 0 bases at J, with 4 bases between. Germline V gene sequence: CDR1 MNHGY, CDR2 SAAAGT. The CDR3 DNA follows: TGTGCCAGCAGTATCATGAACACTGAAGCTTTCTTT. Its translation: CASSIMNTEAFF.

This clone was recorded once. The chain couples TRBV18 to TRBJ2-7; weak D call: TRBD1 (6 bases). V dropped 3 bases and J dropped 2 bases, with 11 bases sitting between them. CDR1 and CDR2 from the germline V gene are KGHSH and LQKENI. The CDR3 covers 14 residues. The CDR3 protein is CASSPPTGTYEQYF. The CDR3 DNA reads as TGTGCCAGCTCACCTCCGACAGGTACCTACGAGCAGTACTTC. The full variable domain, in which reference TRBV18 and TRBJ2-7 provide the parts outside the CDR3, is NAGVMQNPRHLVRRRGQEARLRCSPMKGHSHVYWYRQLPEEGLKFMVYLQKENIIDESGMPKERFSAEFPKEGPSILRIQQVVRGDSAAYFCASSPPTGTYEQYFGPGTRLTVT.

The rearrangement links TRBV6-4 to TRBJ2-2; 7 bases align to TRBD1. This CDR3 contains 17 residues. Trimming took 4 bases from V and 4 from J; bases not matched to a gene: 12. CDR1 and CDR2 (germline): MRHNA, SNTAGT. The CDR3 region has the DNA TGTGCCAGCAGTGGCCGCATCGCCACAGGGGCCACCGGGGAGCTGTTTTTT. The encoded protein is CASSGRIATGATGELFF.

This chain uses TRBV18 with TRBJ2-4; maybe TRBD1 (6 bases). CDR1 and CDR2 from the germline V gene are KGHSH and LQKENI. This CDR3 comprises 15 residues. V lost 1 base and J lost 1, with 8 bases in between. The CDR3 loop is CASSPRQVAKNIQYF. Here the CDR3 DNA reads TGTGCCAGCTCACCACGACAGGTCGCCAAAAACATTCAGTACTTC.

In its sample, this clone was seen a few times. The chain is built from TRBV6-8 and TRBJ2-1; 9 bases are a match to TRBD1. The CDR3 spans 15 residues. V dropped 6 bases and J dropped 3; count of bases not matched to a gene: 6. Germline V lookup: CDR1 MNHGY, CDR2 SAAAGT. The CDR3 nucleotides are TGTGCCAGCAGCCTTTTGGGACAGGGCTACAATGAGCAGTTCTTC. Translating it yields CASSLLGQGYNEQFF.

The rearrangement joins TRBV19 to TRBJ1-1, with 12 bases aligning to TRBD1. The CDR3 loop spans 19 amino acids. Germline-derived CDR1 and CDR2 are LNHDA and SQIVND (reference sequence). V gave up 4 bases and J gave up 4 bases; unmatched junction bases: 16. The CDR3 is CASSTLWPGQGAMGTEAFF. As DNA, the CDR3 is TGTGCCAGTAGTACCCTATGGCCGGGACAGGGGGCGATGGGCACTGAAGCTTTCTTT.

The chain uses TRBV5-1 and TRBJ2-7, with 9 positions matching TRBD1. This CDR3 spans 14 amino acids. Germline CDR1 is SGHRS and CDR2 is YFSETQ. Unmatched junction bases numbered 3, after V lost 0 bases and J lost 5 bases. This CDR3 reads CASSLAGTGNEQYF. The CDR3, as DNA: TGCGCCAGCAGCTTGGCCGGGACAGGGAACGAGCAGTACTTC.

This clone turned up a few times. The J gene is TRBJ2-3, the V gene TRBV6-8, with TRBD1 matching over 7 bases. Germline V CDR1 and CDR2: MNHGY, SAAAGT. V shed 3 bases and J 1 base; nucleotides not matched to a gene: 7. This CDR3 spans 16 amino acids. The CDR3 protein is CASSYSTGTGTDTQYF. The CDR3 DNA reads as TGTGCCAGCAGTTATTCTACCGGGACAGGCACAGATACGCAGTATTTT.

J is TRBJ1-6 and V is TRBV7-5. TRBV7-5 is deemed a pseudogene. The length of the CDR3 is 18 residues. The CDR3 DNA follows: TGTGCCAGCAGCTTAGATACCGGCAGGGGACTTAATAATTCACCCCTCCACTTT. Translation: CASSLDTGRGLNNSPLHF.

The chain uses TRBV18 and TRBJ2-3, with no clear D. There are 14 residues in the CDR3. Germline V CDR1 and CDR2: KGHSH, LQKENI. Trimming cost V 5 bases and J 4 bases, with 13 bases left between them. The CDR3 here is CASSDHIGADTQYF. In DNA form, the CDR3 reads TGTGCCAGCTCAGACCACATTGGGGCAGATACGCAGTATTTT.

The chain couples TRBV6-8 to TRBJ1-4; TRBD1 might be the D (5 bases). This CDR3 has 13 amino acids. V lost 8 bases and J 8 bases, leaving 15 bases between the germline ends. In germline, CDR1 is MNHGY, CDR2 SAAAGT. CDR3 DNA sequence: TGTGCCAGCCACCCTGTGGAGGGGGAAAAACTGTTTTTT. As protein: CASHPVEGEKLFF.

The V call is TRBV18, the J call TRBJ2-3; 8 bases line up with TRBD1. CDR1 is KGHSH and CDR2 is LQKENI in the germline V gene. CDR3 length equals 16 residues. V lost 0 bases and J lost 3; bases outside the gene matches: 5. The CDR3 DNA reads TGTGCCAGCTCACCACCTTCAACAGGGGGGACAGATACGCAGTATTTT. This codes for CASSPPSTGGTDTQYF.

By frequency in the sample, this clone is medium-sized (0.01 to 0.1%). V and J are TRBV6-8 and TRBJ2-2; 10 bases fit TRBD1. The germline CDR1 and CDR2 sequences are MNHGY and SAAAGT. This CDR3 region has 17 residues. Germline trimming cut 0 bases from V and 3 bases from J; bases unmatched to any gene: 4. The CDR3 loop is CASSYSLGTGDTGELFF. The CDR3 region has the DNA TGTGCCAGCAGTTACTCGCTTGGGACAGGGGACACCGGGGAGCTGTTTTTT.

V and J are TRBV19 and TRBJ2-7; TRBD1 matches 9 bases. The V segment lost 5 bases and the J segment 5 bases; nucleotides outside the gene matches: 10. This CDR3 has 15 amino acids. Germline lookup yields CDR1 LNHDA and CDR2 SQIVND (reference sequence). CDR3 DNA sequence: TGTGCCAGTAGTCGTCCCGGGACAGGGAGCCACGAGCAGTACTTC. Its protein is CASSRPGTGSHEQYF.

This clone was seen a handful of times. The chain couples TRBV6-8 to TRBJ1-1; tentative D call: TRBD1 (5 bases). The CDR3 contains 13 residues. Between the trimmed V and J ends, which lost 2 bases and 4 bases, there was a span of 8 bases. Germline V gene lookup returns CDR1 MNHGY and CDR2 SAAAGT. The CDR3 here is CASSYEGVTEAFF. CDR3 nucleotide sequence: TGTGCCAGCAGTTACGAAGGGGTCACTGAAGCTTTCTTT.

The chain is built from TRBV30 and TRBJ2-2; D not certain. This CDR3 region has 13 residues. The V end lost 0 bases, the J end lost 7 bases, and 9 bases lay between the germline ends. Germline V CDR1 and CDR2: GTSNPN, SVGIG (reference sequence). This CDR3 is CAWSVLGYGELFF. The CDR3 coding sequence is TGTGCCTGGAGTGTACTCGGATACGGGGAGCTGTTTTTT. Drawing the rest from reference TRBV30 and TRBJ2-2, the complete variable domain is SQTIHQWPATLVQPVGSPLSLECTVEGTSNPNLYWYRQAAGRGLQLLFYSVGIGQISSEVPQNLSASRPQDRQFILSSKKLLLSDSGFYLCAWSVLGYGELFFGEGSRLTVL.

The V and J genes are TRBV5-1 and TRBJ2-7, with D perhaps matching TRBD2 (6 bases). The germline V gene encodes CDR1 SGHRS and CDR2 YFSETQ. CDR3 length: 14 amino acids. V was clipped by 2 bases and J by 7 bases, with 16 bases between them. The CDR3 DNA sequence: TGCGCCAGCAGCTTCAGCGGGTACAGAGGGGAGCAGTACTTC. It encodes CASSFSGYRGEQYF.

The rearrangement links TRBV5-1 to TRBJ2-5; TRBD1 matches at 8 bases. V shed 4 bases, J shed 3 bases, and the junction held 5 bases outside the gene matches. The CDR3 runs 14 residues. Germline CDR1 SGHRS, CDR2 YFSETQ. The CDR3: CASSPRTGKETQYF. As DNA, the CDR3 is TGCGCCAGCAGCCCCAGGACAGGGAAAGAGACCCAGTACTTC.

The rearrangement links TRBV29-1 to TRBJ1-2; possibly TRBD1 for D (5 bases). Germline V gene data show CDR1 as SQVTM and CDR2 as ANQGSEA. V was cut by 2 bases and J by 4 bases, with 11 bases left in between. This CDR3 is 13 amino acids long. As DNA, the CDR3 is TGCAGCGTTGAACAGGGTCTCAGCTATGGCTACACCTTC. It translates to CSVEQGLSYGYTF.

In its sample, this clone was seen once. The J gene is TRBJ1-2, the V gene TRBV18, with TRBD1 matching over 7 bases. Looked up from germline, CDR1 is KGHSH and CDR2 is LQKENI. The V gene end was trimmed by 3 bases and the J gene end by 0 bases; junction bases not matched to a gene: 4. CDR3 length: 15 residues. Here the CDR3 reads CASSPDRVPNYGYTF. The CDR3 DNA reads TGTGCCAGCTCACCTGACAGGGTTCCTAACTATGGCTACACCTTC.

The chain uses TRBV9 and TRBJ1-1; D is ambiguous. V dropped 4 bases and J dropped 5 bases, with 12 bases sitting between them. The CDR3 loop spans 13 amino acids. CDR1 and CDR2 (germline): SGDLS, YYNGEE. CDR3 in amino acids: CASSLTTETEAFF. CDR3 bases: TGTGCCAGCAGCTTAACCACGGAGACTGAAGCTTTCTTT.

This chain joins TRBV6-8 and TRBJ1-2; 7 nucleotides agree with TRBD1. The CDR3 length is 13 residues. Looked up from germline, CDR1 is MNHGY and CDR2 is SAAAGT. V gave up 5 bases and J gave up 4 bases; unmatched junction bases: 4. CDR3 sequence reads: CASSPGQFYGYTF. CDR3 DNA: TGTGCCAGCAGTCCGGGACAGTTCTATGGCTACACCTTC.

To note about this clone: One junction end does not reproduce the germline sequence, and a read error may be involved. The chain is built from TRBV6-8 and TRBJ2-7, with 8 positions matching TRBD1. Germline V gives CDR1 MNHGY, CDR2 SAAAGT. The CDR3 has 13 amino acids. CDR3 sequence (DNA): TGTGCCATCAGTGCACAGGGGGAAGACTTGCAGTACTTC. The encoded protein is CAISAQGEDLQYF.

The V and J genes are TRBV19 and TRBJ1-2, with 9 bases matching TRBD1. The CDR3 length is 13 residues. From germline, CDR1 is LNHDA and CDR2 SQIVND (reference sequence). After removal of 3 bases from V and 8 bases from J, the junction contained 4 bases not matched to a gene. Here the CDR3 reads CASSIWDREGYTF. As DNA, the CDR3 is TGTGCCAGTAGTATCTGGGACAGGGAAGGCTACACCTTC.

V and J are TRBV19 and TRBJ1-5, with D tentatively TRBD1 (5 bases). This CDR3 contains 15 residues. In germline, CDR1 is LNHDA, CDR2 SQIVND (reference sequence). Trimming pared 4 bases from V and 4 bases from J, leaving 14 bases between. CDR3 sequence (DNA): TGTGCCAGTAGTAATTTCAGGGACGCTAATCAGCCCCAGCATTTT. Its translation: CASSNFRDANQPQHF.

The chain links TRBV7-4 to TRBJ2-7, with 8 bases fitting TRBD1. The CDR3 is made up of 17 amino acids. Germline CDR1 SGHVT, CDR2 SQSDAQ. V shed 0 bases, J shed 0 bases, and the junction held 7 bases outside the gene matches. CDR3 DNA sequence: TGTGCCAGCAGCTTAGCCACAGGGGGAGACAGCTCCTACGAGCAGTACTTC. This encodes CASSLATGGDSSYEQYF.